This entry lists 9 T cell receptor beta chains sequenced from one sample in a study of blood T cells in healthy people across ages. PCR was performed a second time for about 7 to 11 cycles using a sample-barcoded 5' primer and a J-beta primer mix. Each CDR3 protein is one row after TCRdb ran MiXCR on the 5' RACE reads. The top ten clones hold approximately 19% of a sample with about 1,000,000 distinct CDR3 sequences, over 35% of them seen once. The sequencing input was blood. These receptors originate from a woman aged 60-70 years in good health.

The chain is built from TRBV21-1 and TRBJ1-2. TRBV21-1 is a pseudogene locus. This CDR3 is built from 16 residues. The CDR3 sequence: CASSKSQALARDGYTF. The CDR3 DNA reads TGTGCCAGCAGCAAAAGTCAAGCCTTAGCTCGTGATGGCTACACCTTC.

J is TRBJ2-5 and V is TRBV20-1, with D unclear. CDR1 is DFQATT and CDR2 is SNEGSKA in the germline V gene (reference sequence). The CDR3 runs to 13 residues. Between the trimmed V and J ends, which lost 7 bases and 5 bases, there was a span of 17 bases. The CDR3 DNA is TGCAGTGTACCGACCGCCTTCTCGGAGACCCAGTACTTC. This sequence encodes CSVPTAFSETQYF.

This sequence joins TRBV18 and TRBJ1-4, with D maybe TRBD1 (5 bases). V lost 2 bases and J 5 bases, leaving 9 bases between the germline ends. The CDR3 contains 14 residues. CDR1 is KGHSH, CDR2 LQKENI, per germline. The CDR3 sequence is CASSPEQANEKLFF. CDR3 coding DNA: TGTGCCAGCTCACCAGAACAGGCGAATGAAAAACTGTTTTTT.

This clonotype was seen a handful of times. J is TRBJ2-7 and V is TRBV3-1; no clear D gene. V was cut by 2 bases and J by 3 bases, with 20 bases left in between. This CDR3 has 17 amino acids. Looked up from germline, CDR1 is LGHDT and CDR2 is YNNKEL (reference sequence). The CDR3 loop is CASSQKTVTSAFYEQYF. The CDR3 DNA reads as TGTGCCAGCAGCCAAAAAACGGTCACGTCTGCCTTCTACGAGCAGTACTTC.

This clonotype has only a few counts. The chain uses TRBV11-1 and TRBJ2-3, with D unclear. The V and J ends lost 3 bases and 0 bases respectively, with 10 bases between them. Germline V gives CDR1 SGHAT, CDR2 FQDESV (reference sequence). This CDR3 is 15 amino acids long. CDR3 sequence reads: CASSFGVDSTDTQYF. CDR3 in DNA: TGTGCCAGCAGCTTCGGCGTCGATAGCACAGATACGCAGTATTTT.

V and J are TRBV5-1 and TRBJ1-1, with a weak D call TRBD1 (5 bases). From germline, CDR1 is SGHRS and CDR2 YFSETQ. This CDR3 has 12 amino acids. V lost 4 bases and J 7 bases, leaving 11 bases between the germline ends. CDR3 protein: CASSLDSYEAFF. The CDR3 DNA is TGCGCCAGCAGCCTTGACAGCTATGAAGCTTTCTTT.

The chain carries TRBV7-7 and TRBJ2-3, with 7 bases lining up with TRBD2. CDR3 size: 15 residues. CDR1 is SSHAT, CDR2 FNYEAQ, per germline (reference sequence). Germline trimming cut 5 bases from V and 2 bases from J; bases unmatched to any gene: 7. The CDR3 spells CASSPGGVDTDTQYF. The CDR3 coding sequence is TGTGCCAGCAGCCCGGGAGGCGTGGACACAGATACGCAGTATTTT.

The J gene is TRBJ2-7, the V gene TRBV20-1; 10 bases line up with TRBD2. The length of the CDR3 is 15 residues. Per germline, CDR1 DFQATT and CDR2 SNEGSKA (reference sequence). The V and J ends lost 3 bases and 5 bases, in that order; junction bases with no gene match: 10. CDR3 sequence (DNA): TGCAGTGCTAGCCACAGACTAGCGGGTCACGACGAGCAGTACTTC. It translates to CSASHRLAGHDEQYF.

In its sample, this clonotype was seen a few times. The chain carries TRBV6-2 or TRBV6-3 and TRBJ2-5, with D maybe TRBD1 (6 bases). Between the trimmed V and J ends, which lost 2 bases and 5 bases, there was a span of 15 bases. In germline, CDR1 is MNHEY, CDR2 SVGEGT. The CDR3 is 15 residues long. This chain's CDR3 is CASSYGTQIRETQYF. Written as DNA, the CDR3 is TGTGCCAGCAGTTACGGGACACAGATCCGGGAGACCCAGTACTTC.